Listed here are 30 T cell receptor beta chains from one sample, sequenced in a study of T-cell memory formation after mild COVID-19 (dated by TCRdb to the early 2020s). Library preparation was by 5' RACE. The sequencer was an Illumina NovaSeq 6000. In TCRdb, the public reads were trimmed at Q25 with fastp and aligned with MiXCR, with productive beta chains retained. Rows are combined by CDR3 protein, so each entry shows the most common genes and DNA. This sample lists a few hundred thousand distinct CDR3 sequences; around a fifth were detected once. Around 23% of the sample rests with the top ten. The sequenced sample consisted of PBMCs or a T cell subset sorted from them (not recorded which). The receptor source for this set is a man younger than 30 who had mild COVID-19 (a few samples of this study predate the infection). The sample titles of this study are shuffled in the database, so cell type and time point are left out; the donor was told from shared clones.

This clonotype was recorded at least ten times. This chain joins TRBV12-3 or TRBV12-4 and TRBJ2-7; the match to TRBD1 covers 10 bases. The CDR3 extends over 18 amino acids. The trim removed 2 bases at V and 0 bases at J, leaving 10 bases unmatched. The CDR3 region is CASSLIPGQGPSSYEQYV. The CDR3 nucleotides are TGTGCCAGCAGTTTAATCCCGGGACAGGGGCCGAGCTCCTACGAGCAGTACGTC.

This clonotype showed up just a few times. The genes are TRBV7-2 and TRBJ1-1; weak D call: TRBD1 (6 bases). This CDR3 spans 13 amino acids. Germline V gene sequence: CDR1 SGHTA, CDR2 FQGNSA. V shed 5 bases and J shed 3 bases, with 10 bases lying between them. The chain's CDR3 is CASSKEGDTEAFF. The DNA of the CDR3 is TGTGCCAGCAGCAAAGAGGGGGACACTGAAGCTTTCTTT.

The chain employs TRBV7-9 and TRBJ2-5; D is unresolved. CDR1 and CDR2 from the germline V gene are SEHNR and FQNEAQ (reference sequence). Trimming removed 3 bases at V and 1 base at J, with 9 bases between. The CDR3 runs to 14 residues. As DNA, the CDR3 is TGTGCCAGCAGCTTGTTACGGAGCCAAGAGACCCAGTACTTC. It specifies CASSLLRSQETQYF.

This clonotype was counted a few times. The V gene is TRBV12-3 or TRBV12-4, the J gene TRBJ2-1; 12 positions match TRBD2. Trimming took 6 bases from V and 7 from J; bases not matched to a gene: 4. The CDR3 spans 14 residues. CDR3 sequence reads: CASRRLAGDNEQFF. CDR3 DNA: TGTGCCAGCAGGCGACTAGCGGGGGATAATGAGCAGTTCTTC.

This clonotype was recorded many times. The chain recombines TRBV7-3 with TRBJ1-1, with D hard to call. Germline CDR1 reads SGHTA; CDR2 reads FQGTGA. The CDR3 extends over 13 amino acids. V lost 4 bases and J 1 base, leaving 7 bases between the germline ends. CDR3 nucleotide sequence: TGTGCCAGCAGCTATTCAAGGAACACTGAAGCTTTCTTT. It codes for CASSYSRNTEAFF.

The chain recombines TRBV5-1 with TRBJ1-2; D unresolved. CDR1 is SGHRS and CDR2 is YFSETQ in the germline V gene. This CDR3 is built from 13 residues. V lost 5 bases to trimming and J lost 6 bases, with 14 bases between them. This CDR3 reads CASREEGRNGYTF. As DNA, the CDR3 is TGCGCCAGCAGAGAGGAAGGGAGGAATGGCTACACCTTC.

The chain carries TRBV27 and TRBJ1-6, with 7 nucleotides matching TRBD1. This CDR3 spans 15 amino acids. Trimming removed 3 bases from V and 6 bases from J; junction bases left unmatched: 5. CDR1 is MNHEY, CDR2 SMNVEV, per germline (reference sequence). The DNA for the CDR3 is TGTGCCAGCAGTTTCAAGGGGGCCTTTAATTCACCCCTCCACTTT. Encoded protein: CASSFKGAFNSPLHF.

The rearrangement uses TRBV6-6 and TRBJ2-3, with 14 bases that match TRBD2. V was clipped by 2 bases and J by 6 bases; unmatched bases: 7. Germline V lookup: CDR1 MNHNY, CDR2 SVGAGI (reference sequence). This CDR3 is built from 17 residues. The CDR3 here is CASSYPTSGGGGDTQYF. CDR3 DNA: TGTGCCAGCAGTTACCCGACTAGCGGGGGGGGAGGGGATACGCAGTATTTT.

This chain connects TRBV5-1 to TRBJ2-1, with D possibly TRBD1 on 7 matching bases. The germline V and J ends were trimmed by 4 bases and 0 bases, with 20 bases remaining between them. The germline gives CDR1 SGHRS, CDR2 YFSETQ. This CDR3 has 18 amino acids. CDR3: CASSLRGGGTLSYNEQFF. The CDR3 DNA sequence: TGCGCCAGCAGCCTCCGAGGAGGGGGCACCCTCTCCTACAATGAGCAGTTCTTC.

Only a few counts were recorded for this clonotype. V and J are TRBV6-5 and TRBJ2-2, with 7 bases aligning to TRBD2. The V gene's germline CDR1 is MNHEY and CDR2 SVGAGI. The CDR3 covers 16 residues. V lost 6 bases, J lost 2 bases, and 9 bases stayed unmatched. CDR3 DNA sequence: TGTGCCAGCAGAAATCCCCAGCGGGGAAACACCGGGGAGCTGTTTTTT. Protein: CASRNPQRGNTGELFF.

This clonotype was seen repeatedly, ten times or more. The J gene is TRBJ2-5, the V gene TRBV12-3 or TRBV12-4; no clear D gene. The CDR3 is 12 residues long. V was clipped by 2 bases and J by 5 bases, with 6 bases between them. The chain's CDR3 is CASSLFGETQYF. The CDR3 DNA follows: TGTGCCAGCAGTTTATTCGGGGAGACCCAGTACTTC.

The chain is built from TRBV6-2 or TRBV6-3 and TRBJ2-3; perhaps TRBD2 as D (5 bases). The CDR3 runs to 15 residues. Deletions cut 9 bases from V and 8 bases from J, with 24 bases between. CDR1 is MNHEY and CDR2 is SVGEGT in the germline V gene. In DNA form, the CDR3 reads TGTGCCAGTTACGGGCAAGGAGGAGGTTCGAGTACGCAGTATTTT. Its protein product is CASYGQGGGSSTQYF.

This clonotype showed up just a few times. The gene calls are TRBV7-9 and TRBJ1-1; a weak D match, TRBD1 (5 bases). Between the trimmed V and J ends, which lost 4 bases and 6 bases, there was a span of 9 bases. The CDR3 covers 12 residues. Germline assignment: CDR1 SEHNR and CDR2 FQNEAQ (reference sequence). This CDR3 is CASSSLGAEAFF. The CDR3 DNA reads TGTGCCAGCAGCTCATTAGGGGCTGAAGCTTTCTTT.

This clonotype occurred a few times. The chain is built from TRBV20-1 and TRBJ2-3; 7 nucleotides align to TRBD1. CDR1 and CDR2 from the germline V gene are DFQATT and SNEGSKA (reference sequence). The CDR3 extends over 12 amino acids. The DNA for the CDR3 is TGCAGAGGGGGCACCGTCCAGGATACGCAGTATTTT. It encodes CRGGTVQDTQYF.

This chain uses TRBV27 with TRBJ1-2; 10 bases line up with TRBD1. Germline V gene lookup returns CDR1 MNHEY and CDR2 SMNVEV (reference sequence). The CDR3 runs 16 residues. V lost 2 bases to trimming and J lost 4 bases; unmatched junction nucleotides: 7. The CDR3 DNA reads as TGTGCCAGCAGTTTACAACGGACAGGGGGGAGCTATGGCTACACCTTC. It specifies CASSLQRTGGSYGYTF.

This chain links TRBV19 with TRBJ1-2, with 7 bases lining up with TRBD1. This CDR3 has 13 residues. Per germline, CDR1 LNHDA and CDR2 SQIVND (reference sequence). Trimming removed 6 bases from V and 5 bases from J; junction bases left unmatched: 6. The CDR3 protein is CASRAGTAYGYTF. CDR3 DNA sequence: TGTGCCAGTAGGGCCGGGACAGCGTATGGCTACACCTTC.

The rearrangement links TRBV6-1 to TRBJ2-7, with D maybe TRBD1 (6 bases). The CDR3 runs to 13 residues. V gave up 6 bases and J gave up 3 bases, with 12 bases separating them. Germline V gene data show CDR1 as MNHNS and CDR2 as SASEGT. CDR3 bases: TGTGCCAGCAGGATCGGACAGAGCTACGAGCAGTACTTC. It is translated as CASRIGQSYEQYF.

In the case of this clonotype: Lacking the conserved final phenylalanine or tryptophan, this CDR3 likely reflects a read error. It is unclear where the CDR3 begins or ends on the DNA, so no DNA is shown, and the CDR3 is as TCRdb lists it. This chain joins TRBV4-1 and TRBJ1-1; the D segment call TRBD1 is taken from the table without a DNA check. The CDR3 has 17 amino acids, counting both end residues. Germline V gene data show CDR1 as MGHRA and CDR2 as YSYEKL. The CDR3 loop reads CASSQPTGKEIEWTPRL.

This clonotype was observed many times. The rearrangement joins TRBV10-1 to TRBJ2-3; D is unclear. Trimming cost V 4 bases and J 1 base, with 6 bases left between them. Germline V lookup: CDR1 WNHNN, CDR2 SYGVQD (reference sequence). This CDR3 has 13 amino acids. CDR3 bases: TGCGCCAGCAGTGCAAGCGGCACAGATACGCAGTATTTT. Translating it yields CASSASGTDTQYF.

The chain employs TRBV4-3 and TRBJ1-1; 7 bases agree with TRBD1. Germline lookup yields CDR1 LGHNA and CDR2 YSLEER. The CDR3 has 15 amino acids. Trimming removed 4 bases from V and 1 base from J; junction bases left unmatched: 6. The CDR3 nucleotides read TGCGCCAGCAGCCGGACGACAGGGCGGAACACTGAAGCTTTCTTT. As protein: CASSRTTGRNTEAFF.

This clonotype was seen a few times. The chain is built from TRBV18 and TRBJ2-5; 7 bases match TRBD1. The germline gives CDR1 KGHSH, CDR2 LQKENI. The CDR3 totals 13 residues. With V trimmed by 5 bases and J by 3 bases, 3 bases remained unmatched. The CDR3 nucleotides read TGTGCCAGCTCAACGACAGGGAAAGAGACCCAGTACTTC. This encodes CASSTTGKETQYF.

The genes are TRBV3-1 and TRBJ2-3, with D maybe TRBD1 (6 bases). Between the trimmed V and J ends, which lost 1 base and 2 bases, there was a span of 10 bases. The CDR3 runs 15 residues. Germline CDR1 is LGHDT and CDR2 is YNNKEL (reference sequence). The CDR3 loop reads CASSQVDRATDTQYF. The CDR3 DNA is TGTGCCAGCAGCCAAGTGGACAGAGCCACAGATACGCAGTATTTT.

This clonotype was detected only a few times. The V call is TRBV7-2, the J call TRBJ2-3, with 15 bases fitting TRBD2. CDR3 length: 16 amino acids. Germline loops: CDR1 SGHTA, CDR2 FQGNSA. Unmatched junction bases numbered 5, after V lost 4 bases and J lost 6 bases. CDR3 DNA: TGTGCCAGCAGCTCACCGGGACTAGCGGGGGGCGATACGCAGTATTTT. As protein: CASSSPGLAGGDTQYF.

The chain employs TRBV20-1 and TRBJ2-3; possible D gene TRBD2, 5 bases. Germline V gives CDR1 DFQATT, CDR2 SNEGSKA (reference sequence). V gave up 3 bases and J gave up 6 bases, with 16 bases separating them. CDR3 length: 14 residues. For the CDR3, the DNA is TGCAGTGCTAGTGACGAAGCGGACGGCGATACGCAGTATTTT. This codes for CSASDEADGDTQYF.

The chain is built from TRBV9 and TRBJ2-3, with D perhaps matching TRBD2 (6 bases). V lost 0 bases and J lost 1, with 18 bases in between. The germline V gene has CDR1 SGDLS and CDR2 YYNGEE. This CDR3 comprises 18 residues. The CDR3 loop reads CASSVELGTPTRTDTQYF. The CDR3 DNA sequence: TGTGCCAGCAGCGTAGAACTCGGGACTCCAACACGCACAGATACGCAGTATTTT.

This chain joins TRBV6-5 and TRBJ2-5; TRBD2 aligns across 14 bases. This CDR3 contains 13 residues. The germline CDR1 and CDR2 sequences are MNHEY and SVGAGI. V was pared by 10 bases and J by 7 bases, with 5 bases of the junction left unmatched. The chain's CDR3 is CANSGTSGGTQYF. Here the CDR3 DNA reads TGTGCCAACTCCGGGACTAGCGGGGGGACCCAGTACTTC.

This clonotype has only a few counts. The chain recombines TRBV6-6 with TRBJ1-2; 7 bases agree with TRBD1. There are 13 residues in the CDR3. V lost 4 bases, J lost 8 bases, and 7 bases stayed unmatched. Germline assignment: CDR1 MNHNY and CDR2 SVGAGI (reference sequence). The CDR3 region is CASSLTGVKGYTF. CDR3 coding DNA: TGTGCCAGCAGTTTAACAGGGGTGAAGGGCTACACCTTC.

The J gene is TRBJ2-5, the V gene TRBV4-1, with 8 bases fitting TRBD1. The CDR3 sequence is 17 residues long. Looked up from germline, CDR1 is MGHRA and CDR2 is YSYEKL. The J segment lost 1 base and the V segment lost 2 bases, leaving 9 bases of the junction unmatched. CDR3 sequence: CASSQYPPGQVQETQYF. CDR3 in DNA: TGCGCCAGCAGCCAATACCCTCCGGGACAGGTCCAAGAGACCCAGTACTTC.

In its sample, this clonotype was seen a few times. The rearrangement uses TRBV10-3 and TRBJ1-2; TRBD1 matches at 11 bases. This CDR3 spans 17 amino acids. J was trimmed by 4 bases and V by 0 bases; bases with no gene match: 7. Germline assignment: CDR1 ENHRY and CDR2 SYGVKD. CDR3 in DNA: TGTGCCATCAGTGAGTCGCGGACAGGGGGCGACCCCTATGGCTACACCTTC. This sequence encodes CAISESRTGGDPYGYTF.

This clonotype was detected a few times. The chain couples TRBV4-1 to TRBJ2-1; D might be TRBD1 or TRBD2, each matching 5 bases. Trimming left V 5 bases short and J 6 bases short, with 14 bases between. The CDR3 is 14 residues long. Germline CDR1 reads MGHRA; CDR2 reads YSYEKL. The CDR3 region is CASSAPGTVNEQFF. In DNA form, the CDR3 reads TGCGCCAGCAGCGCGCCCGGGACCGTCAATGAGCAGTTCTTC.